This T cell receptor (beta chain) was observed in a study of shared clonotypes between healthy human individuals. Study-level points and caveats: What naive subsets generally showed was a larger estimated richness than memory subsets showed.

Splitting of CD4+ cells produced CD45RA+ naive and CD45RA-negative memory subsets. CDR1 SGHTA and CDR2 FQGTGA come from the germline V gene. The CDR3 contains 13 residues. The trim removed 5 bases at V and 8 bases at J, leaving 6 bases unmatched. It was around 220 ng DNA, about 30,000 T cell genomes, that sorted-subset replicate PCRs used. Source study methods: Filtering differed for immunoSEQ, which gave only junction sequences without quality scores. The method was immunoSEQ multiplex PCR; TCRdb's version includes in-frame clones alone and lacks a portion of them. V and J calls and clone size come straight from that table; D and trimming were deduced from the DNA. This sample has 2.5 million or so clones, with 85% to 95% found just once. Remarks on this clone: What it binds is unknown.

The sequence was collected from a young man in good health. The sample taken for sequencing was naive CD4+ T cells sorted from blood. The subset was: CD45RA+ positively selected. The rearrangement joins TRBV7-3 to TRBJ1-1, with 9 positions matching TRBD1. The CDR3 region is CASSARQGGEAFF. In DNA, the CDR3 is TGTGCCAGCAGCGCCCGACAGGGGGGGGAAGCTTTCTTT.